This TCR beta chain was obtained from a study of human T cells and chemical hapten exposure. The overall study: The sensitizer, 2% DPC, was used on around 2 cm by around 2 cm of upper inner arm skin.

Time point described: patch test 1, 2 weeks after DPC sensitization. Treatment given: therapeutic diphenylcyclopropenone sensitization with weekly scalp DPC. In every case, blood was obtained before the patch test was applied. TCRdb fed the RACE reads into MiXCR, producing one record per CDR3 protein. In the table there are around 110,000 distinct CDR3 sequences, roughly an eighth of which are singletons. The starting material was whole blood, obtained in connection with sensitization to the hapten diphenylcyclopropenone (DPC). The source is a woman aged 50 to 60 with alopecia areata. Some clones in this sample may be carry-over from other donors' samples.

CDR3 residues: CASSLGQTQETQYF. CDR3 nucleotide sequence: TGTGCCAGCAGCTTGGGACAGACCCAAGAGACCCAGTACTTC. The genes are TRBV11-2 and TRBJ2-5; TRBD1 agrees at 7 bases. CDR1 is SGHAT and CDR2 is FQNNGV in the germline V gene. The length of the CDR3 is 14 residues. V lost 3 bases, J lost 1 base, and 2 bases stayed unmatched.